One and the same sample provided the 12 T cell receptor beta chains below, sequenced in a study of cytomegalovirus exposure and HLA in healthy donors. A multiplex PCR was run with 60 Vbeta primers and 13 Jbeta primers. Method: immunoSEQ multiplex PCR; TCRdb's copy keeps in-frame clones and lacks some. The sample table sets out 70,000 to 100,000 clones. Sample: PBMCs. The receptors derive from a man younger than 35 in good health and CMV-seropositive.

V and J are TRBV6-6 and TRBJ1-6, with TRBD1 matching 8 bases. The J segment lost 10 bases and the V segment lost 2 bases, leaving 10 bases of the junction unmatched. The germline V gene encodes CDR1 MNHNY and CDR2 SVGAGI (reference sequence). The CDR3 is made up of 16 amino acids. The CDR3 coding sequence is TGTGCCAGCAGTTACCCAATCCAGGGGGCAGGCTCACCCCTCCACTTT. It codes for CASSYPIQGAGSPLHF.

The V gene is TRBV11-2, the J gene TRBJ2-2; 9 bases agree with TRBD2. Germline loops: CDR1 SGHAT, CDR2 FQNNGV. The trim removed 3 bases at V and 6 bases at J, leaving 8 bases unmatched. The CDR3 has 16 residues. The CDR3 bases are TGTGCCAGCAGCTTGGGGAGCGGGAGGTATCCCGGGGAGCTGTTTTTT. Translating it yields CASSLGSGRYPGELFF.

The chain is built from TRBV11-3 and TRBJ2-3, with D possibly TRBD2 on 6 matching bases. The V end lost 5 bases, the J end lost 0 bases, and 18 bases lay between the germline ends. The V gene's germline CDR1 is SGHNT and CDR2 YENEEA. This CDR3 comprises 17 residues. The CDR3 DNA reads as TGTGCCAGCAGCACGGGGACTGGGGGGACTAGCACAGATACGCAGTATTTT. Translating it yields CASSTGTGGTSTDTQYF.

This rearrangement joins TRBV25-1 to TRBJ2-5, with TRBD2 as a possible D gene (6 bases). CDR3 length: 16 amino acids. In germline, CDR1 is MGHDK, CDR2 SYGVNS. Trimming took off 1 base at V and 5 bases at J, with 17 bases between the two ends. Written as DNA, the CDR3 is TGTGCCAGCAGTGAATTTCAAACGGGAGCTGAGGAGACCCAGTACTTC. This sequence encodes CASSEFQTGAEETQYF.

The rearrangement uses TRBV28 and TRBJ1-4, with D possibly being TRBD1 (5 bases). CDR1 and CDR2 (germline): MDHEN, SYDVKM. CDR3 length equals 14 residues. V was shortened by 6 bases and J by 3 bases, with 11 bases between the two germline ends. DNA of the CDR3: TGTGCCAGCAGAGGATGGGGCCCTAATGAAAAACTGTTTTTT. Translating gives CASRGWGPNEKLFF.

In DNA, the CDR3 is TGTGCCAGCAGTGATGGCTCAGGGCCTAGTGGCTACACCTTC. This encodes CASSDGSGPSGYTF. This chain connects TRBV25-1 to TRBJ1-2; D is perhaps TRBD1 (5 bases). The CDR3 totals 14 residues. The germline CDR1 and CDR2 sequences are MGHDK and SYGVNS. Trimming removed 3 bases from V and 7 bases from J, with 15 bases in between.

This chain connects TRBV19 to TRBJ1-5; perhaps TRBD1 as D (6 bases). The length of the CDR3 is 15 residues. Germline assignment: CDR1 LNHDA and CDR2 SQIVND (reference sequence). Trimming took off 5 bases at V and 3 bases at J, with 14 bases between the two ends. The CDR3 protein is CASSGGGGNNQPQHF. As DNA, the CDR3 is TGTGCCAGTAGTGGAGGGGGGGGGAACAATCAGCCCCAGCATTTT.

The V call is TRBV6-4, the J call TRBJ1-2; D remains ambiguous. Germline V gene data show CDR1 as MRHNA and CDR2 as SNTAGT. The V gene lost 4 bases and the J gene lost 8 bases, with 11 bases spanning the gap. The CDR3 sequence is 12 residues long. The CDR3 loop reads CASSVEGTGYTF. CDR3 sequence (DNA): TGTGCCAGCAGTGTAGAGGGTACGGGCTACACCTTC.

V usage is TRBV10-3 and J usage is TRBJ1-2, with unresolved D. The CDR3 sequence is 14 residues long. Germline assignment: CDR1 ENHRY and CDR2 SYGVKD. V lost 6 bases and J 0 bases, leaving 11 bases between the germline ends. Written as DNA, the CDR3 is TGTGCCATCAGCCCAGGCCAAGCTAACTATGGCTACACCTTC. Amino acid sequence: CAISPGQANYGYTF.

The chain has TRBV5-4 and TRBJ2-3; 7 bases match TRBD1. This CDR3 has 16 residues. The ends lost 6 bases at V and 0 bases at J; junction bases unmatched: 10. Germline CDR1 SGHNT, CDR2 YYREEE (reference sequence). The CDR3 nucleotides read TGTGCCAGCACCCCCCCTGGGACAGCTAGCACAGATACGCAGTATTTT. Translated, it gives CASTPPGTASTDTQYF.

The J gene is TRBJ2-2, the V gene TRBV19; 8 nucleotides align to TRBD1. Germline V lookup: CDR1 LNHDA, CDR2 SQIVND (reference sequence). The V segment lost 5 bases and the J segment 1 base; nucleotides outside the gene matches: 3. The CDR3 contains 15 residues. CDR3 region: CASSQGALNTGELFF. The CDR3 DNA reads as TGTGCCAGTAGTCAGGGGGCACTGAACACCGGGGAGCTGTTTTTT.

The chain couples TRBV2 to TRBJ2-1; D uncertain. The CDR3 sequence is 15 residues long. Germline V CDR1 and CDR2: SNHLY, FYNNEI. Trimming shortened V by 6 bases and J by 0 bases, and 12 bases separated the two germline ends. Here the CDR3 DNA reads TGTGCCAGCAGGAGGATGGCAGACTCCTACAATGAGCAGTTCTTC. This codes for CASRRMADSYNEQFF.